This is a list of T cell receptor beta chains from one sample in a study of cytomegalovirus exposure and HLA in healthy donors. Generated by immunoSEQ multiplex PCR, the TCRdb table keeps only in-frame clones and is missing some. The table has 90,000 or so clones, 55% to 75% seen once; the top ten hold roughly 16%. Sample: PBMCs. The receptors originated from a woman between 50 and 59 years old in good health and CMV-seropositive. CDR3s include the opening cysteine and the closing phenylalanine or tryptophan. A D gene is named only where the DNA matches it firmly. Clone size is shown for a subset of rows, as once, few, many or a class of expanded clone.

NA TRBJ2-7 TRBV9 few TGTGCCAGCAGCCCATCAGGTACCTCCTACGAGCAGTACTTC CASSPSGTSYEQYF
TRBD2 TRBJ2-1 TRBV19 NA TGTGCCTGCCACTCAGGCGGGAGCTACAATGAGCAGTTCTTC CACHSGGSYNEQFF
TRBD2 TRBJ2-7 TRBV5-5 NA TGTGCCAGCAGCGGCGGTCTAGCGGCGGATTACGAGCAGTACTTC CASSGGLAADYEQYF
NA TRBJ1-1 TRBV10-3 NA TGTGCCATCGTCGAGGGGGGGGGTTTGAACACTGAAGCTTTCTTT CAIVEGGGLNTEAFF
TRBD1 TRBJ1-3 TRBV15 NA TGTGCCACCAGCAGGGACAGGGGAGGAAACACCATATATTTT CATSRDRGGNTIYF
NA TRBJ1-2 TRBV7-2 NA TGTGCCAGCAGCTTAGGCGGGGGGTATGGCTACACCTTC CASSLGGGYGYTF
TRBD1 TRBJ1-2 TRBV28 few TGTGCCAGCAGCCGGGACAGGTTTGGCTACACCTTC CASSRDRFGYTF
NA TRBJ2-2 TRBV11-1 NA TGTGCCAGCAGCGTCCACAGGAACACCGGGGAGCTGTTTTTT CASSVHRNTGELFF
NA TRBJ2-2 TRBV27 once TGTGCCAGCTCGCCCCGTGGTAGCGACCCACCGAACACCGGGGAGCTGTTTTTT CASSPRGSDPPNTGELFF
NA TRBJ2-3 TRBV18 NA TGTGCCAGCTCATCGACCTTTGGTACAGGACAACCTCTTACGCAGTATTTT CASSSTFGTGQPLTQYF
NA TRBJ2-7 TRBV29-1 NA TGCAGCGTCGGTCGCGGCAATTCCTACGAGCAGTACTTC CSVGRGNSYEQYF
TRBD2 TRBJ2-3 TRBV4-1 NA TGCGCCAGCAGCCAACCCCCTCTATCTAGCGGGAGAACCACAGATACGCAGTATTTT CASSQPPLSSGRTTDTQYF
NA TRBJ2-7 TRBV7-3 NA TGTGCCAGCAGCTTATACAGTCCCTCCTACGAGCAGTACTTC CASSLYSPSYEQYF
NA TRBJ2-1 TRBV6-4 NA TGTGCCAGCAGTGATCTAGCATTGAGTAATGAGCAGTTCTTC CASSDLALSNEQFF
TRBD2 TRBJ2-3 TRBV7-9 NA TGTGCCAGCAGCTTAGGACTAGCGGGCTCTAGCACAGATACGCAGTATTTT CASSLGLAGSSTDTQYF
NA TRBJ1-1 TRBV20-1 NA TGCAGTGCTAGAAGACATGAAGCTTTCTTT CSARRHEAFF
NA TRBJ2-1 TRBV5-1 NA TGCGCCAGCATCCGGGTCGGGGGGCAGTTCTTC CASIRVGGQFF
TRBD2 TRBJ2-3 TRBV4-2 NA TGTGCCAGCAGCCAAGACGGGGGGGAGACAGATACGCAGTATTTT CASSQDGGETDTQYF
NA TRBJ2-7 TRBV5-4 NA TGTGCCAGCAGCTTTGAGGGTGGGACTGATACTGACGAGCAGTACTTC CASSFEGGTDTDEQYF
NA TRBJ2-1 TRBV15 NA TGTGCCACCAGCAGAGAGGGCAGGGATGAGCAGTTCTTC CATSREGRDEQFF
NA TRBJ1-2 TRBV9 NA TGTGCCAGCAGCGTAGGGGGGAGGAACTATGGCTACACCTTC CASSVGGRNYGYTF
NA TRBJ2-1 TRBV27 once TGTGCCAGCAGTAGGGGGAGCTCCTACAATGAGCAGTTCTTC CASSRGSSYNEQFF
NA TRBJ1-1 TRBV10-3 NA TGTGCCATCAGTGACGGGGTCACTGAAGCTTTCTTT CAISDGVTEAFF
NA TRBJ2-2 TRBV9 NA TGTGCCAGCAGCGTGGGACTTGAGAACACCGGGGAGCTGTTTTTT CASSVGLENTGELFF
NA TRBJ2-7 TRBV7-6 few TGTGCCAGCAGCCTCACCGGGGAATTCTACGAGCAGTACTTC CASSLTGEFYEQYF
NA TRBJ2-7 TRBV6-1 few TGTGCCAGCAGTGACGCGCGGCGGGGAGCCTACGAGCAGTACTTC CASSDARRGAYEQYF
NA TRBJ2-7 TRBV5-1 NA TGCGCCAGCAGCTTGGATTTCGGGTTTTACGAGCAGTACTTC CASSLDFGFYEQYF
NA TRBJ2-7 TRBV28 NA TGTGCCAGCACCCAGACGTCGGGGTACTCCTACGAGCAGTACTTC CASTQTSGYSYEQYF
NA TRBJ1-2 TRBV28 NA TGTGCCAGCAGTTTACTACAGGGTAGAGGATACTATGGCTACACCTTC CASSLLQGRGYYGYTF
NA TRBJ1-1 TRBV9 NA TGTGCCAGCAGTCTCGGTGGGGAGCACACTGAAGCTTTCTTT CASSLGGEHTEAFF
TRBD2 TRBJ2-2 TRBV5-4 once TGTGCCAGCAGCTCCGGGACTAGGAACACCGGGGAGCTGTTTTTT CASSSGTRNTGELFF
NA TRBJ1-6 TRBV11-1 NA TGTGCCAGCAGCTTTAAAGCGAGCTCCTATAATTCACCCCTCCACTTT CASSFKASSYNSPLHF
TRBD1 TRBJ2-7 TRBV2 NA TGTGCCAGCTGCCGGGGGACAGGGAAAAACGAGCAGTACTTC CASCRGTGKNEQYF
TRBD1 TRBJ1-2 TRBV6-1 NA TGTGCCAGCAGTCAAATCAGGGGGCCTAACTATGGCTACACCTTC CASSQIRGPNYGYTF
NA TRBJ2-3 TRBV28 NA TGTGCCAGCAGGCTCGCGGATACGCAGTATTTT CASRLADTQYF
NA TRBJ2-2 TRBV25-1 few TGTGCCAGTCAGGGAACCGGGGAGCTGTTTTTT CASQGTGELFF
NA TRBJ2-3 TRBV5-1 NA TGCGCCAGCAGGGAGGAACCAGATACGCAGTATTTT CASREEPDTQYF
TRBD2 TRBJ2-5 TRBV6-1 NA TGTGCCAGCAACCTAGCGGGAGAGGGGGAGACCCAGTACTTC CASNLAGEGETQYF
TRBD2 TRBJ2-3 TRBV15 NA TGTGCCACCAGCAGAGACTGGTTCACTAGCGGGAGTTTTACAGATACGCAGTATTTT CATSRDWFTSGSFTDTQYF
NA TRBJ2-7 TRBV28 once TGTGCCAGCAGCCCCGGGGGAACCTACGAGCAGTACTTC CASSPGGTYEQYF
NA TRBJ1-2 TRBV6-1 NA TGTGCCAGCAGTGTAGTTAAGGGGTCCCCTAACTATGGCTACACCTTC CASSVVKGSPNYGYTF
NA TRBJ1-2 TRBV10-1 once TGCGCCAGCAGTGACAGCCTAGACTATGGCTACACCTTC CASSDSLDYGYTF
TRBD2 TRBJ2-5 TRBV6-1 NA TGTGCCAGCAGTGAATTACTAGCGGGATTTCAGGAGACCCAGTACTTC CASSELLAGFQETQYF